This is a list of T cell receptor beta chains from one sample in a study of T cell changes during pregnancy in multiple sclerosis. Repertoires were generated with immunoSEQ multiplex PCR, while TCRdb's copy carries only in-frame clones and drops some. This repertoire shows 65,000 to 90,000 clones, over 80% found once; its top ten account for approximately 3.3%. This sample comprised PBMCs, obtained in the first trimester of pregnancy. These receptors were collected from a female donor in good health, serving as a control in a pregnancy study. Some clones in this sample may be carry-over from other donors' samples. CDR3s include the opening cysteine and the closing phenylalanine or tryptophan. D genes are given only for firm matches. The size field is filled for only some rows; it gives once, few, many or a size class.

V	size	D	J	CDR3	DNA
TRBV18	.	.	TRBJ2-7	CASSPSSYEQYF	TGTGCCAGCTCACCGAGCTCCTACGAGCAGTACTTC
TRBV18	.	TRBD1	TRBJ1-2	CASSPGTGGTGYTF	TGTGCCAGCTCACCCGGGACAGGGGGCACTGGCTACACCTTC
TRBV15	.	.	TRBJ1-5	CATSTGQPQPQHF	TGTGCCACCAGCACTGGACAGCCCCAGCCCCAGCATTTT
TRBV27	.	TRBD1	TRBJ1-2	CASSTQGVGIYGYTF	TGTGCCAGCAGTACGCAGGGGGTAGGGATCTATGGCTACACCTTC
TRBV28	.	TRBD1	TRBJ2-1	CASSLNEGQAYNEQFF	TGTGCCAGCAGTTTAAATGAGGGACAGGCCTACAATGAGCAGTTCTTC
TRBV4-2	.	.	TRBJ2-1	CASSQKGGGGYNEQFF	TGTGCCAGCAGCCAAAAAGGGGGGGGTGGCTACAATGAGCAGTTCTTC
TRBV7-2	.	TRBD2	TRBJ2-7	CASSLLAGLSYEQYF	TGTGCCAGCAGCTTACTAGCGGGGTTATCCTACGAGCAGTACTTC
TRBV19	.	.	TRBJ2-7	CASSLHRDYEQYF	TGTGCCAGTAGTCTACACAGGGACTACGAGCAGTACTTC
TRBV30	.	.	TRBJ2-5	CAWSDLGNQETQYF	TGTGCCTGGAGTGATCTAGGAAACCAAGAGACCCAGTACTTC
TRBV7-3	.	TRBD2	TRBJ2-5	CASAGQGGETQYF	TGTGCCAGCGCGGGGCAGGGAGGGGAGACCCAGTACTTC
TRBV5-1	few	TRBD1	TRBJ1-1	CASSYADRELEAFF	TGCGCCAGCAGCTATGCTGACAGGGAACTTGAAGCTTTCTTT
TRBV9	.	.	TRBJ2-7	CASRPQGEQYF	TGTGCCAGCAGGCCACAGGGTGAGCAGTACTTC
TRBV15	.	TRBD2	TRBJ2-1	CATSNLAGYNEQFF	TGTGCCACCAGCAACTTAGCGGGCTACAATGAGCAGTTCTTC
TRBV4-1	.	.	TRBJ1-6	CASSQVAGSGPNSPLHF	TGCGCCAGCAGCCAAGTAGCGGGAAGCGGACCCAATTCACCCCTCCACTTT
TRBV4-1	few	.	TRBJ1-2	CASSQGTAYIYGYTF	TGCGCCAGCAGCCAAGGGACAGCCTACATTTATGGCTACACCTTC
TRBV28	.	TRBD2	TRBJ2-7	CATRPTTSGSSYEQYF	TGTGCCACCCGACCTACGACTAGCGGGAGTAGCTACGAGCAGTACTTC
TRBV7-2	once	TRBD1	TRBJ1-2	CASSGTGVFGYTF	TGTGCCAGCTCCGGGACAGGGGTGTTTGGCTACACCTTC
TRBV10-3	.	TRBD1	TRBJ2-3	CAIMPGQGRDTQYF	TGTGCCATCATGCCGGGACAGGGCCGAGATACGCAGTATTTT
TRBV6-1	.	TRBD1	TRBJ1-2	CASSETRTGTGYGYTF	TGTGCCAGCAGTGAAACCAGAACCGGGACAGGCTATGGCTACACCTTC
TRBV5-6	.	.	TRBJ2-7	CASSPINSGTYYEQYF	TGTGCCAGCAGCCCCATAAATTCCGGGACTTACTACGAGCAGTACTTC
TRBV7-2	.	.	TRBJ1-1	CASSSNQRTEAFF	TGTGCCAGCAGCTCAAACCAGCGAACTGAAGCTTTCTTT
TRBV5-1	.	TRBD1	TRBJ1-3	CASSLTPGQSSGNTIYF	TGCGCCAGCAGCTTGACCCCGGGACAGTCCTCTGGAAACACCATATATTTT
TRBV7-3	.	TRBD1	TRBJ2-2	CASSLTPDRGKGGELFF	TGTGCCAGCAGCTTAACTCCCGACAGGGGAAAGGGCGGGGAGCTGTTTTTT
TRBV7-9	once	TRBD1	TRBJ1-1	CASSLNRGRSTEAFF	TGTGCCAGCAGCTTAAACAGGGGGCGTAGCACTGAAGCTTTCTTT
TRBV11-2	.	TRBD1	TRBJ1-1	CASSPRQGTNTEAFF	TGTGCCAGCAGCCCAAGACAGGGGACGAACACTGAAGCTTTCTTT
TRBV7-9	.	TRBD1	TRBJ1-1	CASSATGATEAFF	TGTGCCAGCAGCGCGACAGGGGCCACTGAAGCTTTCTTT
TRBV2	.	.	TRBJ2-7	CASSDQAGSYEQYF	TGTGCCAGCAGTGACCAGGCAGGGTCCTACGAGCAGTACTTC
TRBV27	.	TRBD1	TRBJ2-7	CASRPGDRTYEQYF	TGTGCCAGCAGACCCGGGGACAGGACCTACGAGCAGTACTTC
TRBV2	once	TRBD1	TRBJ2-2	CASSSGQGSLGGTGELFF	TGTGCCAGCAGCTCGGGACAGGGGTCCCTGGGGGGCACCGGGGAGCTGTTTTTT
TRBV10-3	.	.	TRBJ2-7	CAISDSAYEQYF	TGTGCCATCAGTGATTCTGCGTACGAGCAGTACTTC
TRBV11-2	.	TRBD2	TRBJ2-7	CASSPLAGGKYEQYF	TGTGCCAGCAGCCCTCTTGCGGGAGGGAAATACGAGCAGTACTTC
TRBV14	.	TRBD1	TRBJ1-4	CASSQRTGLNEKLFF	TGTGCCAGCAGCCAACGGACAGGGTTAAATGAAAAACTGTTTTTT
TRBV4-1	.	.	TRBJ2-3	CASSQTRLADTQYF	TGCGCCAGCAGCCAGACTCGACTAGCAGATACGCAGTATTTT
TRBV29-1	.	TRBD1	TRBJ2-7	CSVGDRAGWEQYF	TGCAGCGTCGGCGACAGGGCCGGTTGGGAGCAGTACTTC
TRBV18	.	TRBD1	TRBJ1-5	CASSPGQRNNQPQHF	TGTGCCAGCTCACCGGGACAGAGAAACAATCAGCCCCAGCATTTT
TRBV7-9	.	TRBD1	TRBJ2-3	CASRTLTGGARTDTQYF	TGTGCCAGCAGGACGTTAACAGGGGGCGCCAGGACAGATACGCAGTATTTT
TRBV11-2	.	.	TRBJ2-1	CASSSLGTEQFF	TGTGCCAGCAGCTCACTCGGGACAGAGCAGTTCTTC
TRBV6-5	.	TRBD1	TRBJ1-4	CASSLQGGGEKLFF	TGTGCCAGCAGTCTCCAGGGGGGCGGTGAAAAACTGTTTTTT
TRBV2	.	.	TRBJ1-4	CASKGGQTGNEKLFF	TGTGCCAGCAAGGGGGGGCAGACAGGCAATGAAAAACTGTTTTTT
TRBV7-3	once	TRBD2	TRBJ2-1	CASSVLAGGYNEQFF	TGTGCCAGCAGCGTTCTAGCGGGAGGATACAATGAGCAGTTCTTC
TRBV2	.	.	TRBJ1-6	CASSGSRELVYNSPLHF	TGTGCCAGCAGTGGTTCCCGTGAGTTGGTTTATAATTCACCCCTCCACTTT
TRBV21-1	.	.	TRBJ1-6	CASSTYGQGAVNSPLHF	TGTGCCAGCAGCACATACGGACAGGGGGCCGTAAATTCACCCCTCCACTTT
TRBV10-1	few	TRBD1	TRBJ1-5	CARGGQSPQHF	TGCGCCAGAGGGGGACAGTCGCCCCAGCATTTT
TRBV27	once	.	TRBJ2-3	CASSSPVGGAGADTQYF	TGTGCCAGCAGTTCACCTGTGGGGGGGGCGGGTGCAGATACGCAGTATTTT
TRBV9	.	.	TRBJ2-1	CASSVDRQQQFF	TGTGCCAGCAGCGTGGATCGACAGCAGCAGTTCTTC
TRBV5-5	.	.	TRBJ2-7	CASSLTGGSPIYEQYF	TGTGCCAGCAGCTTAACGGGGGGCTCTCCCATATACGAGCAGTACTTC
TRBV2	once	.	TRBJ2-5	CASSDRYQETQYF	TGTGCCAGCAGTGACCGGTACCAAGAGACCCAGTACTTC
TRBV11-3	once	TRBD2	TRBJ2-5	CASSSTSGGEETQYF	TGTGCCAGCAGCTCGACTAGCGGGGGGGAAGAGACCCAGTACTTC
TRBV15	.	.	TRBJ2-7	CATSREQATYEQYF	TGTGCCACCAGCAGAGAACAGGCAACCTACGAGCAGTACTTC
TRBV6-1	.	.	TRBJ2-7	CASRLNPFYEQYF	TGTGCCAGCAGACTCAACCCTTTCTACGAGCAGTACTTC
TRBV4-2	.	.	TRBJ2-1	CASSHSGVNEQFF	TGTGCCAGCAGCCACTCGGGAGTCAATGAGCAGTTCTTC
TRBV11-2	.	.	TRBJ1-2	CASSLQVGGVSYGYTF	TGTGCCAGCAGCTTACAAGTAGGGGGTGTAAGCTATGGCTACACCTTC
TRBV7-4	once	.	TRBJ1-5	CASSLTDRHTDQPQHF	TGTGCCAGCAGCTTAACCGACCGACATACGGATCAGCCCCAGCATTTT
TRBV2	.	.	TRBJ2-2	CASSEVQGRVGELFF	TGTGCCAGCAGTGAAGTCCAGGGGAGGGTCGGGGAGCTGTTTTTT
TRBV23-1	.	TRBD1	TRBJ1-6	CASSREGTGQVRSPLHF	TGCGCCAGCAGTCGAGAAGGGACGGGACAGGTACGGTCACCCCTCCACTTT
TRBV28	.	TRBD2	TRBJ2-1	CASSLLERELAGDNEQFF	TGTGCCAGCAGTTTGCTGGAACGGGAACTAGCGGGGGACAATGAGCAGTTCTTC
TRBV6-1	.	.	TRBJ1-1	CASSDTSGLTEAFF	TGTGCCAGCAGTGACACCTCCGGACTCACTGAAGCTTTCTTT
TRBV29-1	.	TRBD2	TRBJ2-7	CSGGGSGSMNEQYF	TGCAGCGGGGGGGGTAGCGGGAGTATGAACGAGCAGTACTTC
TRBV27	.	.	TRBJ2-7	CASSLTGAYEQYF	TGTGCCAGCAGTTTAACGGGAGCCTACGAGCAGTACTTC